This T cell receptor (beta chain) was captured by sequencing in a study of CD4 T cell repertoires in COVID-19. Across the study: Other coronavirus spike proteins restimulated relabeled CFSE-low cells expanded with IL-2 for ten to eleven days.

Worth noting for this clone: Its antigen is unidentified.

Only in-frame clones appear in the TCRdb table, and some are missing; sequencing was by immunoSEQ multiplex PCR. The profile shows around 23,000 clones, more than 85% of them singletons. Study results and limitations: Two or all three memory subsets shared several highly expanded SARS-CoV-2-reactive clonotypes. Between about 6 and 28% of SARS-CoV-2 clonotypes also appeared in SARS-CoV and/or HKU1 spike cultures.

No culture step preceded sequencing of the ex vivo isolated memory T cells. Trimming removed 11 bases from V and 4 bases from J, with 18 bases in between. The germline gives CDR1 WSHSY, CDR2 SAAADI. This CDR3 is built from 14 residues. The material was circulating follicular helper CD4+ T cells (cTfh) from blood, obtained before the COVID-19 pandemic. This receptor was taken from a human donor who had COVID-19. The rearrangement uses TRBV10-2 and TRBJ1-3; D is undetermined. The CDR3 protein is CASSPGGSGNTIYF. CDR3 nucleotides: TGCGCCTCCTCCCCGGGAGGGTCCGGAAACACCATATATTTT.